This T cell receptor (beta chain) stems from a study of CD8+ T cells in alopecia areata. A remark on this clone: A junction boundary mismatches the germline segment, possibly from a read error.

CDR1 is SGHAT, CDR2 FQNNGV, per germline. The CDR3 contains 15 residues. Extracted RNA was reverse transcribed into cDNA, the sequencing template. TCRdb's table, derived via immunoSEQ multiplex PCR, lists solely in-frame clones and lacks some. The repertoire includes roughly 190,000 clones, about 60% of them detected once, and around 3% sits in the top ten. Treatment specified: oral pan-JAK inhibitor, 5-10 mg twice daily. This TCR was sampled from a human donor with alopecia areata. The sample in question was CD4+ T cells sorted from blood, obtained at week 4, from a patient treated with tofacitinib. The genes are TRBV11-2 and TRBJ1-2; D may be TRBD1 (5 bases). The CDR3 loop is CASSIDMAGRGGYTF. In DNA form, the CDR3 reads TGTGCCAGCAGCATAGACATGGCAGGGCGAGGCGGCTACACCTTC.